These 29 T cell receptor beta chains share one sample of origin, sequenced in a study of read filtering for tumor transcriptome and immune sequencing. Molecular barcoded adaptors covering alpha/delta and beta/gamma chains were used on 400 to 450 ng RNA. TCRdb processed the reads anew with MiXCR; each CDR3 protein has one entry. Of approximately 61,000 distinct CDR3 sequences in the sample, roughly 18% were seen once. The sample consisted of a population of CD138-negative cells sorted from bone marrow. These receptor sequences come from a donor at least 40 years old with multiple myeloma.

As regards this clonotype: A much larger clone sits a single nucleotide away, making a read error possible. The chain links TRBV7-2 to TRBJ2-3; a possible D gene is TRBD2 (5 bases). The germline gives CDR1 SGHTA, CDR2 FQGNSA. The CDR3 runs 16 residues. The CDR3 loop is CAGSQSRGFLTDTQYF. CDR3 DNA: TGTGCCGGCAGCCAATCCCGGGGATTCCTCACAGATACGCAGTATTTT.

About this clonotype: The junction departs from germline at one end; a sequencing error may be responsible. The chain uses TRBV28 and TRBJ2-1; the match to TRBD1 covers 8 bases. This CDR3 contains 16 residues. Germline loops: CDR1 MDHEN, CDR2 SYDVKM. For the CDR3, the DNA is TGTGCCAGCAGTCTGCCGGGACAGGAGATTTACAATGAGCAGTTTTTC. This sequence encodes CASSLPGQEIYNEQFF.

About this clonotype: This may be a read error: a much more frequent sequence differs by one nucleotide. The chain links TRBV10-3 to TRBJ2-1; 8 bases line up with TRBD2. Germline assignment: CDR1 ENHRY and CDR2 SYGVKD. The CDR3 runs 15 residues. The V and J ends lost 10 bases and 5 bases, in that order; junction bases with no gene match: 13. DNA for the CDR3: TGTGCCACCAGAATAGCGGGAACACAAAACAATGAGCAGTTCTTC. As protein: CATRIAGTQNNEQFF.

This clonotype was detected many times. CDR3 residues: CASSTTGTGVSEQYF. The CDR3 DNA reads TGTGCCAGCAGCACAACCGGGACAGGGGTTTCCGAGCAGTACTTC. The V call is TRBV12-3 or TRBV12-4, the J call TRBJ2-7, with TRBD1 matching over 10 bases. After removal of 6 bases from V and 6 bases from J, the junction contained 11 bases not matched to a gene. The CDR3 consists of 15 residues.

This clonotype has at least ten counts. This chain links TRBV7-9 with TRBJ2-6; 8 bases fit TRBD2. The ends lost 7 bases at V and 4 bases at J; junction bases unmatched: 6. The CDR3 is 15 amino acids. Germline CDR1 reads SEHNR; CDR2 reads FQNEAQ (reference sequence). For the CDR3, the DNA is TGTGCCAGCAACACGGGGGGGCGGGGGGCCAACGTCCTGACTTTC. Amino acid sequence: CASNTGGRGANVLTF. Combining the CDR3 with reference TRBV7-9 and TRBJ2-6 gives the whole variable domain DTGVSQNPRHKITKRGQNVTFRCDPISEHNRLYWYRQTLGQGPEFLTYFQNEAQLEKSRLLSDRFSAERPKGSFSTLEIQRTEQGDSAMYLCASNTGGRGANVLTFGAGSRLTVL.

This clonotype was seen at least ten times. The genes are TRBV12-3 or TRBV12-4 and TRBJ2-2; no firm D call. The V end lost 6 bases, the J end lost 15 bases, and 20 bases lay between the germline ends. This CDR3 region has 13 residues. CDR3 nucleotides: TGTGCCAGCAGCCCAGCTAGAAACTCGGTGGTGTTTTTT. It specifies CASSPARNSVVFF.

Regarding this clonotype: This clone may be a read error of a much larger clone one base away. Since the CDR3 does not end with the conserved phenylalanine or tryptophan, this likely comes from a read error. The chain carries TRBV7-3 and TRBJ1-1; D is ambiguous. The V gene lost 5 bases and the J gene lost 1 base, with 8 bases spanning the gap. Germline V lookup: CDR1 SGHTA, CDR2 FQGTGA. The CDR3 is 13 residues long. CDR3 DNA: TGTGCCAGCAGCCCAAGGAGGAACACTGAAGCTTTCCTT. This translates into CASSPRRNTEAFL.

This clonotype was detected many times. This chain uses TRBV11-3 with TRBJ2-1; 7 bases map to TRBD1. The germline gives CDR1 SGHNT, CDR2 YENEEA. CDR3 size: 15 residues. Trimming cost V 5 bases and J 3 bases; bases outside gene matches: 7. The CDR3 nucleotides are TGTGCCAGCAGCCTAGGGACAGCCGTCTACAATGAGCAGTTCTTC. Protein: CASSLGTAVYNEQFF.

This clonotype has at least ten counts. V gene TRBV5-4 combines with J gene TRBJ1-1; D uncertain. V gave up 0 bases and J gave up 1 base, with 10 bases separating them. The CDR3 has 15 amino acids. Germline V gene sequence: CDR1 SGHNT, CDR2 YYREEE (reference sequence). The CDR3 region is CASSLDRIGNTEAFF. The CDR3 bases are TGTGCCAGCAGCTTGGACCGGATTGGGAACACTGAAGCTTTCTTT. The full variable domain, completed using reference TRBV5-4 and TRBJ1-1, is ETGVTQSPTHLIKTRGQQVTLRCSSQSGHNTVSWYQQALGQGPQFIFQYYREEENGRGNFPPRFSGLQFPNYSSELNVNALELDDSALYLCASSLDRIGNTEAFFGQGTRLTVV.

This clonotype was counted at least ten times. This rearrangement joins TRBV20-1 to TRBJ2-1, with D perhaps being TRBD1 or TRBD2 (5 bases each). Trimming stripped 1 base from V and 10 bases from J, with 14 bases between. The CDR3 has 13 amino acids. Germline V gene data show CDR1 as DFQATT and CDR2 as SNEGSKA (reference sequence). The CDR3 loop reads CSARGPGPGEQFF. The CDR3 region has the DNA TGCAGTGCTAGAGGCCCGGGGCCAGGAGAGCAGTTCTTC.

In its sample, this clonotype was seen many times. The CDR3: CASGTEDTQYF. The DNA of the CDR3 is TGTGCCAGCGGTACAGAAGATACGCAGTATTTT. V gene TRBV28 combines with J gene TRBJ2-3; D uncertain. From germline, CDR1 is MDHEN and CDR2 SYDVKM. There are 11 residues in the CDR3. With 8 bases removed from V and 5 bases from J, the gap between germline ends came to 8 bases.

Notes on this clonotype: This may be a read error, as it is one base from a much larger clone. The genes are TRBV3-1 and TRBJ2-7; possible D gene TRBD1, 6 bases. Trimming left V 4 bases short and J 9 bases short, with 19 bases between. The germline CDR1 and CDR2 sequences are LGHDT and YNNKEL (reference sequence). The CDR3 totals 14 residues. The CDR3 DNA sequence: TGTGCCAGCAGCCGCCAGGGGAGTGGCGACGGGCAGTACTTC. Residues: CASSRQGSGDGQYF.

The table lists this clonotype with a few counts. This chain links TRBV28 with TRBJ2-7; tentatively, D is TRBD1 or TRBD2 (5 bases each). This CDR3 contains 13 residues. Germline CDR1 reads MDHEN; CDR2 reads SYDVKM. Trimming took off 5 bases at V and 4 bases at J, with 12 bases between the two ends. CDR3 nucleotide sequence: TGTGCCAGCAGTCTGAACAGGAGGTACGAGCAGTACTTC. This gives the protein CASSLNRRYEQYF.

Ten or more counts support this clonotype. J is TRBJ1-1 and V is TRBV14; D perhaps matches TRBD1 (6 bases). The CDR3 consists of 14 residues. Trimming pared 4 bases from V and 6 bases from J, leaving 15 bases between. The germline CDR1 and CDR2 sequences are SGHDN and FVKESK. CDR3 protein: CASSPDRLSSEAFF. The DNA for the CDR3 is TGTGCCAGCAGCCCGGACAGACTATCCTCTGAAGCTTTCTTT. Complete variable domain (other parts from reference TRBV14 and TRBJ1-1): EAGVTQFPSHSVIEKGQTVTLRCDPISGHDNLYWYRRVMGKEIKFLLHFVKESKQDESGMPNNRFLAERTGGTYSTLKVQPAELEDSGVYFCASSPDRLSSEAFFGQGTRLTVV.

This clonotype was recorded at least ten times. V is TRBV6-6 and J is TRBJ2-5; D remains ambiguous. The CDR3 totals 11 residues. V lost 5 bases and J 5 bases, leaving 6 bases between the germline ends. Germline V lookup: CDR1 MNHNY, CDR2 SVGAGI (reference sequence). CDR3 in amino acids: CASSPRETQYF. The CDR3 DNA sequence: TGTGCCAGCAGTCCCCGCGAGACCCAGTACTTC.

A few counts support this clonotype. The V gene is TRBV20-1, the J gene TRBJ2-7; TRBD2 is a possible D gene (6 bases). The CDR3 is 13 residues long. Germline V gives CDR1 DFQATT, CDR2 SNEGSKA (reference sequence). The V end was cut by 3 bases, the J end by 5 bases, with 14 bases between. CDR3 amino acids: CSASGSLENEQYF. The CDR3 nucleotides read TGCAGTGCTAGCGGGAGCTTGGAAAACGAGCAGTACTTC.

This clonotype was seen repeatedly, ten times or more. The chain uses TRBV6-5 and TRBJ2-2; D may match TRBD1 or TRBD2 (5 bases each). Germline CDR1 is MNHEY and CDR2 is SVGAGI. The V and J ends lost 4 bases and 13 bases respectively, with 19 bases between them. This CDR3 is built from 14 residues. CDR3: CASSSLGDGRGLFF. The CDR3 DNA sequence: TGTGCCAGCAGTTCCCTCGGGGACGGCCGTGGGCTGTTTTTT.

By share of the sample, this clonotype is medium-sized. The junction departs from the called germline gene at one end, perhaps through a read error. V usage is TRBV5-1 and J usage is TRBJ2-1; a weak D match, TRBD2 (5 bases). CDR1 is SGHRS and CDR2 is YFSETQ in the germline V gene. The CDR3 totals 15 residues. In DNA, the CDR3 is TGTGCCAGCAGCTTGGCGGCTAGCACCTACAATGAGCAGTTCTTC. Protein product: CASSLAASTYNEQFF.

This sequence joins TRBV7-2 and TRBJ2-3, with 9 bases aligning to TRBD2. Germline trimming cut 1 base from V and 7 bases from J; bases unmatched to any gene: 12. The CDR3 runs 17 residues. Germline V CDR1 and CDR2: SGHTA, FQGNSA. This CDR3 reads CASSLERGASGENTQYF. CDR3 bases: TGTGCCAGCAGCTTAGAGAGAGGGGCTAGCGGGGAGAATACGCAGTATTTT.

Concerning this clonotype itself: A far larger clone is off by one base, so a read error is likely. The chain recombines TRBV6-1 with TRBJ2-1; D gene ambiguous. The V and J ends lost 3 bases and 5 bases respectively, with 8 bases between them. The CDR3 is 13 residues long. Germline V lookup: CDR1 MNHNS, CDR2 SASEGT. CDR3 nucleotides: TGTGCCAGCAGTGAGTCGGAAGACAATGAGCAGTTCTTC. It encodes CASSESEDNEQFF.

As for this clonotype: Relative to the germline gene, one junction end is altered; a read error may explain this. The chain links TRBV9 to TRBJ2-7; no firm D call. This CDR3 is built from 14 residues. Germline V CDR1 and CDR2: SGDLS, YYNGEE. CDR3 in DNA: TGCACCAGCAGCGTAACTCCCGGGTCCTACGAGCAGTACTTC. Translation gives CTSSVTPGSYEQYF.

This clonotype was detected many times. V and J are TRBV24-1 and TRBJ1-1; maybe TRBD1 (6 bases). The CDR3 is 12 amino acids. The V gene's germline CDR1 is KGHDR and CDR2 SFDVKD. With 2 bases removed from V and 8 bases from J, the gap between germline ends came to 8 bases. The CDR3 sequence is CATSDWTAEAFF. CDR3 nucleotides: TGTGCCACCAGTGATTGGACAGCCGAAGCTTTCTTT.

The chain joins TRBV20-1 to TRBJ1-5; D might be TRBD1 (5 bases). Germline CDR1 reads DFQATT; CDR2 reads SNEGSKA (reference sequence). V dropped 2 bases and J dropped 6 bases, with 11 bases sitting between them. The CDR3 contains 13 residues. DNA of the CDR3: TGCAGTGCTAGATCCAGGGTGGGTCAGCCCCAGCATTTT. It translates to CSARSRVGQPQHF.

This clonotype showed up many times. The chain combines TRBV2 with TRBJ2-7; 9 positions match TRBD2. Per the germline V gene, CDR1 is SNHLY and CDR2 is FYNNEI. This CDR3 contains 16 residues. V gave up 3 bases and J gave up 4 bases; unmatched junction bases: 10. CDR3 amino acids: CASSDVASGNQYEQYF. As DNA, the CDR3 is TGTGCCAGCAGTGATGTGGCTAGCGGGAACCAGTACGAGCAGTACTTC.

This clonotype has more than one count but fewer than ten. The V call is TRBV3-1, the J call TRBJ1-3; maybe TRBD1 (5 bases). The CDR3 sequence is 14 residues long. Germline assignment: CDR1 LGHDT and CDR2 YNNKEL (reference sequence). V was trimmed by 4 bases and J by 9 bases, leaving 16 bases between them. The CDR3 here is CASSPGADLGTIYF. CDR3 bases: TGTGCCAGCAGCCCCGGGGCGGATCTGGGCACCATATATTTT.

This clonotype was detected many times. V and J are TRBV6-1 and TRBJ2-5; D remains unclear. With 6 bases removed from V and 6 bases from J, the gap between germline ends came to 11 bases. This CDR3 contains 12 residues. Germline CDR1 MNHNS, CDR2 SASEGT. CDR3 DNA sequence: TGTGCCAGCAGGGAGACCCCAAAGACCCAGTACTTC. Amino acids: CASRETPKTQYF.

This clonotype was seen at least ten times. Sequence at one end of the junction differs from germline and may be a read error. The chain combines TRBV29-1 with TRBJ2-7, with a possible D match to TRBD1 (7 bases). The CDR3 loop spans 13 amino acids. Looked up from germline, CDR1 is SQVTM and CDR2 is ANQGSEA. CDR3 nucleotide sequence: TGCAGCGTGGAAGAGGCAGGGGGGAACGAGCAGTACTTC. It codes for CSVEEAGGNEQYF.

At least ten counts were recorded for this clonotype. A junction boundary mismatches the germline segment, possibly from a read error. V and J are TRBV9 and TRBJ2-7; 8 positions match TRBD2. The CDR3 is 14 amino acids. CDR1 is SGDLS and CDR2 is YYNGEE in the germline V gene. The CDR3 DNA reads as TGTGCCAGCAGCCCCCGGGGTAGCGGGACCTCTCTTGATTTC. Its protein product is CASSPRGSGTSLDF.

This clonotype was observed at least ten times. The chain combines TRBV20-1 with TRBJ2-5; weak D call: TRBD1 (5 bases). The CDR3 extends over 16 amino acids. Trimming took off 0 bases at V and 5 bases at J, with 19 bases between the two ends. Germline V gene sequence: CDR1 DFQATT, CDR2 SNEGSKA (reference sequence). The CDR3 nucleotides are TGCAGTGCTAGAGATCTCGGTGGCCAGGGATGGGAGACCCAGTACTTC. Its translation is CSARDLGGQGWETQYF.